Listed below are T cell receptor beta chains from one sample, sequenced in a study of T-cell reconstitution after alpha-beta-depleted transplantation in children. MiXCR, run by TCRdb on the PCR reads, gives a single entry per CDR3 protein. The sample has roughly 70,000 distinct CDR3 sequences, roughly 4.9% seen once; the top ten hold around 18%. The material sequenced was PBMCs, mostly from graft donor cells, taken 180 days after TCRalphabeta/CD19-depleted stem cell transplant. These receptor sequences come from a boy younger than two who had a stem cell transplant for acute myeloid leukemia, so the T cells may come from the graft donor. Each CDR3 is given with its conserved first and last residue. Each record gives: V gene, J gene, clone size, D gene, CDR3 DNA, CDR3 protein. The D gene is left open where the match is weak. Sizes are listed as how often the clone was seen (once, few, many) or a class if it is expanded.

>TRBV4-3|TRBJ2-5|many|TRBD2
TGCGCCAGCAGCCAAGATGGGGGAGCGGGGGGGCGGGAGACCCAGTACTTC
CASSQDGGAGGRETQYF
>TRBV20-1|TRBJ2-1|many|.
TGCAGTGCCCCCGGTTGGTCGAGCTCCTACAATGAGCAGTTCTTC
CSAPGWSSSYNEQFF
>TRBV20-1|TRBJ2-5|many|.
TGCAGTGCCCTTAAGGGGGGGACCTCAGAGACCCAGTACTTC
CSALKGGTSETQYF
>TRBV5-6|TRBJ1-1|many|.
TGTGCCAGCACCCGGGACAAGGGAATGGTGAACACTGAAGCTTTCTTT
CASTRDKGMVNTEAFF
>TRBV7-6|TRBJ2-2|many|.
TGTGCCAGCAGCTTGACAGCGGACGACACCGGGGAGCTGTTTTTT
CASSLTADDTGELFF
>TRBV5-1|TRBJ1-4|many|TRBD1
TGCGCCAGCAGACCGGGACAGGCAAACGAAAAACTGTTTTTT
CASRPGQANEKLFF
>TRBV9|TRBJ2-1|many|.
TGTGCCAGCAGCGTAGCGGGGGATGAGCAGTTCTTC
CASSVAGDEQFF
>TRBV18|TRBJ2-1|many|TRBD1
TGTGCCAGCTCACGGGACAGGGGCGACAATGAGCAGTTCTTC
CASSRDRGDNEQFF
>TRBV7-2|TRBJ1-1|many|.
TGTGCCAGCAGCTTGATTATCAGAAACACTGAAGCTTTCTTT
CASSLIIRNTEAFF
>TRBV7-2|TRBJ2-3|many|.
TGTGCCAGCAGCCCACCGGACAGCTATAGCACAGATACGCAGTATTTT
CASSPPDSYSTDTQYF
>TRBV20-1|TRBJ2-7|many|TRBD2
TGCAGTATCGGGGGGTTGGAGCCCTACACCTACGAGCAGTACTTC
CSIGGLEPYTYEQYF
>TRBV5-1|TRBJ2-1|many|.
TGCGCCAGCAGCTTCGGGTACAATGAGCAGTTCTTC
CASSFGYNEQFF
>TRBV7-2|TRBJ2-5|many|.
TGTGCCAGCAGCTTCCCCAGGGAAAAAGGGCAAGAGACCCAGTACTTC
CASSFPREKGQETQYF
>TRBV5-1|TRBJ2-3|many|TRBD2
TGCGCCAGCAGCTTGCGGGGACCTAGCGGGGGGGCAGATACGCAGTATTTT
CASSLRGPSGGADTQYF
>TRBV6-5|TRBJ2-4|many|.
TGTGCCAGCAGTTCTGGGCCTACACTAGCCAAAAACATTCAGTACTTC
CASSSGPTLAKNIQYF
>TRBV7-9|TRBJ2-6|many|.
TGTGCCAGAACCGACAGGTCTGGGGCCAACGTCCTGACTTTC
CARTDRSGANVLTF
>TRBV12-3/TRBV12-4|TRBJ1-3|many|.
TGTGCCAGCAGTTTGATCCCCCCGAAGGAAACCTCTGGAAACACCATATATTTT
CASSLIPPKETSGNTIYF
>TRBV12-3/TRBV12-4|TRBJ2-7|many|TRBD1
TGTGCCAGCAGGACGACAGGGGCCTACGAGCAGTACTTC
CASRTTGAYEQYF
>TRBV6-5|TRBJ1-3|medium-sized|.
TGTGCCAGCAGTTACTCTCGACAGGGAAACACCATATATTTT
CASSYSRQGNTIYF
>TRBV29-1|TRBJ1-2|many|.
TGCAGCGTTGATTTGCACAGGAGGAATGGCTACACCTTC
CSVDLHRRNGYTF
>TRBV30|TRBJ2-5|many|.
TGTGCCTGGAGTGTCGGCAGGGGAGGGACCCAGTACTTC
CAWSVGRGGTQYF
>TRBV7-9|TRBJ2-4|many|TRBD1
TGTGCCAGCAGCTGGAGACAGGGCGCGGACATTCAGTACTTC
CASSWRQGADIQYF
>TRBV7-9|TRBJ1-2|many|TRBD1
TGTGCCAGCAGCTTAATCCCAGGGGGCACGGATGGCTACACCTTC
CASSLIPGGTDGYTF
>TRBV7-2|TRBJ1-1|many|.
TGTGCCAGCAGGAGGGGAGGTATGAACACTGAAGCTTTCTTT
CASRRGGMNTEAFF
>TRBV3-1|TRBJ2-5|many|.
TGTGCCAGCAGCCAAGTGCTGGGCGGGGGCCGTCAAGAGACCCAGTACTTC
CASSQVLGGGRQETQYF
>TRBV5-1|TRBJ2-3|many|.
TGCGCCAGCAGCTTGGGGGCCTATGGCACAGATACGCAGTATTTT
CASSLGAYGTDTQYF